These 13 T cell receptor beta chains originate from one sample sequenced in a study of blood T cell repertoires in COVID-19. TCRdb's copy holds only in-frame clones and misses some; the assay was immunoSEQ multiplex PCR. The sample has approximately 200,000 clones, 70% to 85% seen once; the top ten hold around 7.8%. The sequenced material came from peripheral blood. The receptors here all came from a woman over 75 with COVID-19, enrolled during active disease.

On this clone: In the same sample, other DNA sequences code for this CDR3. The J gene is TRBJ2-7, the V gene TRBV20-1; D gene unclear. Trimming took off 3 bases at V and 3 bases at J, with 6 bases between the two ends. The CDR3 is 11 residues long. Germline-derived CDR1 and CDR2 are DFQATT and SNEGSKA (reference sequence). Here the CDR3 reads CSASSGYEQYF. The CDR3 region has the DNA TGCAGTGCTAGTTCGGGCTACGAGCAGTACTTC.

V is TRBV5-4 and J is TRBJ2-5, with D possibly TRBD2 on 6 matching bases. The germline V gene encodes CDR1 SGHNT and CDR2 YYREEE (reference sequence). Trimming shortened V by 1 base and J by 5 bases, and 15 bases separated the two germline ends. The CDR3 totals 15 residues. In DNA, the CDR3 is TGTGCCAGCAGCTTGAGGCTAGCGTCTGGGGAGACCCAGTACTTC. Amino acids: CASSLRLASGETQYF.

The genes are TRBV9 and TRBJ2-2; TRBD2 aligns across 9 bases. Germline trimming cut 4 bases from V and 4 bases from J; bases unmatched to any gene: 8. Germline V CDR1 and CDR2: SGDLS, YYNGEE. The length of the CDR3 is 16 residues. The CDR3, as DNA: TGTGCCAGCAGCCCCTTGGCGGGGGGGCCCACCGGGGAGCTGTTTTTT. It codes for CASSPLAGGPTGELFF.

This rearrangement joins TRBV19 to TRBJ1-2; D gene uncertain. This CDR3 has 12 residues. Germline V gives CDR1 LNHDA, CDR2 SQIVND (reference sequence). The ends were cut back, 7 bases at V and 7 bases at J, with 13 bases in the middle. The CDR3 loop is CASMSVFAGYTF. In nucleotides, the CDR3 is TGTGCCAGTATGAGTGTTTTCGCTGGCTACACCTTC.

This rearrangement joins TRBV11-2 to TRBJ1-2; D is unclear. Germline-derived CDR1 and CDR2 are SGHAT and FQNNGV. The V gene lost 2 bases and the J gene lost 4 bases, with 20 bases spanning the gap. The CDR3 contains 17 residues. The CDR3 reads CASSLNFGESSFYGYTF. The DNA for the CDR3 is TGTGCCAGCAGCTTAAATTTCGGGGAGTCGTCCTTCTATGGCTACACCTTC.

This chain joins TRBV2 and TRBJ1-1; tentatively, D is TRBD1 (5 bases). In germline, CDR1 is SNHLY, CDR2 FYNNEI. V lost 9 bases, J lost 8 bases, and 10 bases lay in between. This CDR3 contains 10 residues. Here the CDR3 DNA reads TGTGCCAGAGGGGCAAAGGAAGCTTTCTTT. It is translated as CARGAKEAFF.

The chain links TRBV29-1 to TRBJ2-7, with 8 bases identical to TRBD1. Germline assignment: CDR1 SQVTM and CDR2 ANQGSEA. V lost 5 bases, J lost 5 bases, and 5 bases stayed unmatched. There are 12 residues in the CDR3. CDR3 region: CSVKGQGHEQYF. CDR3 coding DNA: TGCAGCGTTAAAGGACAGGGACACGAGCAGTACTTC.

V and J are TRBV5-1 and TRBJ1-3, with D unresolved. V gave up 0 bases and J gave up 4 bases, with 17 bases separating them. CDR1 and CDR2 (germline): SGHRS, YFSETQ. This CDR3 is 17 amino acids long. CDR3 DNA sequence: TGCGCCAGCAGCTTGGCACCCCGGGGTACGAGAGGAAACACCATATATTTT. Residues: CASSLAPRGTRGNTIYF. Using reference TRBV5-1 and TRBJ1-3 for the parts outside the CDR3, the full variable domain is KAGVTQTPRYLIKTRGQQVTLSCSPISGHRSVSWYQQTPGQGLQFLFEYFSETQRNKGNFPGRFSGRQFSNSRSEMNVSTLELGDSALYLCASSLAPRGTRGNTIYFGEGSWLTVV.

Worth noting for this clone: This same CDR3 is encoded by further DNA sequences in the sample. The CDR3, as DNA: TGTGCCAGCTCACCACCCGGGACAGGGAATGAAAAACTGTTTTTT. Translated, it gives CASSPPGTGNEKLFF. V and J are TRBV18 and TRBJ1-4; 9 positions match TRBD1. Germline trimming cut 0 bases from V and 5 bases from J; bases unmatched to any gene: 1. Per the germline V gene, CDR1 is KGHSH and CDR2 is LQKENI. CDR3 length equals 15 residues.

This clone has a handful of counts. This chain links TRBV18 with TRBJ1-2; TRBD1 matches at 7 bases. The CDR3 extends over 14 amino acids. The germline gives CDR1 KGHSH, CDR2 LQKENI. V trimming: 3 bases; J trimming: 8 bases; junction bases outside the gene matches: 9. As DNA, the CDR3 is TGTGCCAGCTCACCCCGACTGACAGGGAGCGGCTACACCTTC. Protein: CASSPRLTGSGYTF.

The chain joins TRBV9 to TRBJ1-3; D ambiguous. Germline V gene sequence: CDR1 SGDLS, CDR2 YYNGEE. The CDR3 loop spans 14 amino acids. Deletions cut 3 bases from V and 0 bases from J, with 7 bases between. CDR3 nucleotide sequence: TGTGCCAGCAGCGGGCAGATCTCTGGAAACACCATATATTTT. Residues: CASSGQISGNTIYF.

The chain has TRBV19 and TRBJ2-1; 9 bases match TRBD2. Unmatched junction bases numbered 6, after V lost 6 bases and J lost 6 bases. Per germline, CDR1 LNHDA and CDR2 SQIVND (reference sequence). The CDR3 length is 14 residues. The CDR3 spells CASRLAGLVNEQFF. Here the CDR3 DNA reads TGTGCCAGTAGACTAGCGGGCCTGGTCAATGAGCAGTTCTTC.

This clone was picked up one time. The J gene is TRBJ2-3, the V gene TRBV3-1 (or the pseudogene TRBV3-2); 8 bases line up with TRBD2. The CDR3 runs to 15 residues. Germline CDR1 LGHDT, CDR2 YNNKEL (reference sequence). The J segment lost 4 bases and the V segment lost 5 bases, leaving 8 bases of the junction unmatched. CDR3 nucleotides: TGTGCCAGCAGCTATGTGAGTAGCGGGGCAGATACGCAGTATTTT. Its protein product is CASSYVSSGADTQYF.